This T cell receptor beta chain stems from a study of OX40 agonist ivuxolimab in advanced cancers. For the study in its entirety: The costimulatory receptor OX40 (CD134) was targeted by ivuxolimab, a fully human IgG2 agonistic monoclonal antibody. Three dose-escalation patients achieved partial responses, one with hepatocellular carcinoma and two with cutaneous melanoma. Of the approximately 50 dose-escalation patients, hepatocellular carcinoma was present in about 20, melanoma in approximately 15, renal cell carcinoma in 9 and head and neck cancer in 9. In the dose-escalation cohort, roughly 80% of patients were male, and the mean age was approximately 55 years, with a range of about 23 to 90. The purpose of peripheral TCRbeta sequencing was to test whether ivuxolimab changed TCR sequence diversity and led to clonal T-cell expansion. Prior anti-PD-1, anti-PD-L1 or anti-CTLA-4 therapy was permitted, and approximately 39% of dose-escalation patients had received checkpoint inhibitors. Intravenous ivuxolimab was administered to patients every 2 weeks at six dose levels: 0.01, 0.1, 0.3, 1.5, 3 and 10 mg/kg. The paper covers the monotherapy dose-escalation part of the phase I ivuxolimab trial, which included N ≈ 57 patients.

The trial excluded patients who had a history of autoimmune disease or who were on systemic immunosuppression. Peripheral blood for TCR sequencing was collected from all dose cohorts at baseline, on cycle 4 day 1, and on cycle 7 day 1. Samples came from an open-label, multicenter, first-in-human phase I dose-escalation trial of ivuxolimab. Adults with locally advanced or metastatic melanoma, renal cell, hepatocellular, or head and neck squamous cell carcinoma were enrolled in the trial. Before TCR sequencing, CD4+ T cells and CD8+ T cells were sorted from peripheral blood as separate populations. Its CDR3 holds 16 amino acids, cysteine through phenylalanine. CDR3 DNA is the only sequence kept; it has 48 bases, read in frame from the first base. The germline V gene yields SGHRS for CDR1 and YFSETQ for CDR2. V and J are truncated by 1 base and 0 bases respectively, leaving an intervening sequence of 11 bases.

Results and caveats for the whole study, not just this receptor: Low levels of normalized T-cell clonal expansion were also seen in some patients who did not respond. At doses of 0.1 to 3.0 mg/kg, clonal expansion of both CD4+ and CD8+ T cells in blood was seen between baseline and week 6. In partial responders in the 0.1-3.0 mg/kg groups, normalized peripheral clonal expansion was found to be among the lowest, especially among CD8+ T cells. After ivuxolimab, expanded clones were on average more numerous among CD8+ T cells than among CD4+ T cells. Antigen specificity was not determined for the clonally expanded peripheral T cells.

In the case of this clone: Its antigen is unknown. The sample holds no much larger clone one base away, and base qualities are not on file.

Genomic DNA was isolated from the sorted cells so that the TCRbeta CDR3 region could be sequenced. TCRbeta CDR3 regions were sequenced using the immunoSEQ Assay. In TCRdb, the immuneACCESS table is reduced to in-frame sequences with V and J assigned. These tables do not hold every clone; where another copy was compared, an unresolved V gene accounts for under half, and the others remain unexplained. The table for this sample lists tens of thousands of clones; 82% of them were counted only once. The ten biggest clones cover about a fifth of the sample. The sample in question was CD4+ or CD8+ T cells sorted from blood, obtained in a trial of the OX40 agonist ivuxolimab. The V and J genes are TRBV5-1 and TRBJ1-3; the D segment cannot be called with confidence. The source of this sequence is an adult with an advanced solid tumor such as melanoma, head and neck, liver or kidney cancer. CDR3 reads: CASSLSQVNSGNTIYF. The nucleotide sequence reads TGCGCCAGCAGCTTGTCCCAGGTCAACTCTGGAAACACCATATATTTT.